This T cell receptor (beta chain) was recovered during a study of blood T cells in healthy people across ages. Study-wide results and limits: Strongly correlated with naive T cell percentage was TCR beta diversity.

Total RNA was isolated from each sample in quantities of at least 6 micrograms. Points on this clonotype: The antigen is not known.

The CDR3 has 14 residues. Germline V gives CDR1 SQVTM, CDR2 ANQGSEA. V lost 7 bases, J lost 6 bases, and 18 bases lay in between. Then a second PCR, running roughly 7 to 11 cycles, was carried out with a sample-barcoded 5' primer and a J-beta primer mix. TCRdb ran MiXCR on the 5' RACE reads and lists one entry per CDR3 protein. The sample lists 700,000 to 900,000 distinct CDR3 sequences, approximately 55% occurring once. The clonotype originates from a man of 80 years or more in good health. Sequenced sample: blood. The rearrangement uses TRBV29-1 and TRBJ2-2, with D perhaps matching TRBD2 (6 bases). This CDR3 is CSAAPGTPAGELFF. CDR3 nucleotides: TGCAGCGCCGCACCCGGGACTCCAGCCGGGGAGCTGTTTTTT.